These T cell receptor beta chains were read from a single sample in a study of Tregs in tolerant kidney transplant recipients. Profiling relied on immunoSEQ multiplex PCR, and the TCRdb table lists in-frame clones only, not all of them. The sample includes some 240,000 clones, approximately 84% of them seen just once. Sequenced: CD4+ T cells from blood. These receptors all stem from a human donor in good health. CDR3s include the opening cysteine and the closing phenylalanine or tryptophan. The D gene is left open where the match is weak. The size field is filled for only some rows; it gives once, few, many or a size class.

d_gene	j_gene	abundance	v_gene	CDR3aa	CDR3nt
-	TRBJ1-2	-	TRBV10-1	CASSDEILSGNYGYTF	TGCGCCAGCAGTGATGAAATTCTTTCCGGGAACTATGGCTACACCTTC
-	TRBJ1-1	-	TRBV6-5	CASKVTGENTEAFF	TGTGCCAGCAAAGTGACAGGCGAGAACACTGAAGCTTTCTTT
TRBD2	TRBJ2-7	-	TRBV4-1	CASSQVAGTSGGYEQYF	TGCGCCAGCAGCCAAGTCGCGGGGACTAGCGGGGGTTACGAGCAGTACTTC
TRBD1	TRBJ2-7	-	TRBV6-6	CASSYSGQAAYEQYF	TGTGCCAGCAGTTACTCTGGACAGGCCGCCTACGAGCAGTACTTC
TRBD1	TRBJ2-7	-	TRBV30	CAWRTGTGHYEQYF	TGTGCCTGGAGGACCGGGACAGGTCACTACGAGCAGTACTTC
-	TRBJ2-1	-	TRBV7-6	CASSPDLGGTLNEQFF	TGTGCCAGCAGCCCAGACCTAGGCGGGACCCTCAATGAGCAGTTCTTC
-	TRBJ2-7	-	TRBV5-1	CASSLEVAYEQYF	TGCGCCAGCAGCTTGGAAGTAGCCTACGAGCAGTACTTC
TRBD2	TRBJ2-5	-	TRBV11-2	CASSLDRTSGGEETQYF	TGTGCCAGCAGCTTAGATCGAACTAGCGGGGGAGAAGAGACCCAGTACTTC
TRBD2	TRBJ2-1	-	TRBV14	CASSQLAGSYNEQFF	TGTGCCAGCAGCCAGCTAGCGGGGTCCTACAATGAGCAGTTCTTC
-	TRBJ1-6	-	TRBV5-1	CASSSGQSSYNSPLHF	TGCGCCAGCAGCTCAGGACAGAGCTCCTATAATTCACCCCTCCACTTT
-	TRBJ2-7	-	TRBV7-9	CASSLAGLARNEQYF	TGTGCCAGCAGCTTAGCGGGATTAGCGAGGAACGAGCAGTACTTC
-	TRBJ2-5	-	TRBV18	CASSPPFLGETQYF	TGTGCCAGCTCACCACCGTTTCTAGGAGAGACCCAGTACTTC
-	TRBJ1-1	-	TRBV5-1	CASTAWVGSNTEAFF	TGCGCCAGCACTGCTTGGGTAGGTTCGAACACTGAAGCTTTCTTT
-	TRBJ1-3	-	TRBV7-2	CASTALSGNTIYF	TGTGCCAGCACCGCTCTCTCTGGAAACACCATATATTTT
TRBD1	TRBJ1-6	-	TRBV6-1	CASSDPADRAYNSPLHF	TGTGCCAGCAGTGACCCGGCCGACAGGGCCTATAATTCACCCCTCCACTTT
-	TRBJ1-1	-	TRBV5-1	CASSLGMNTEAFF	TGCGCCAGCAGCTTAGGGATGAACACTGAAGCTTTCTTT
TRBD2	TRBJ2-1	-	TRBV6-6	CASSERRGVHNEQFF	TGTGCCAGCAGTGAGAGACGGGGGGTCCACAATGAGCAGTTCTTC
TRBD2	TRBJ2-3	-	TRBV18	CASSPTYRISSGGDTQYF	TGTGCCAGCTCACCAACGTATCGAATTAGTAGCGGGGGGGATACGCAGTATTTT
TRBD2	TRBJ2-1	once	TRBV5-1	CASSLAASGGLYNEQFF	TGCGCCAGCAGCTTGGCGGCTAGCGGGGGGCTTTACAATGAGCAGTTCTTC
-	TRBJ1-1	-	TRBV7-7	CASSLAPHTEAFF	TGTGCTAGCAGCTTAGCGCCGCACACTGAAGCTTTCTTT
TRBD1	TRBJ2-7	-	TRBV11-1	CASSPLDRGGYEQYF	TGTGCCAGCAGCCCCCTGGACAGGGGGGGCTACGAGCAGTACTTC
TRBD2	TRBJ2-1	-	TRBV6-6	CASSYSSTGRGEQFF	TGTGCCAGCAGTTACTCGTCTACGGGGAGGGGTGAGCAGTTCTTC
TRBD1	TRBJ1-4	-	TRBV5-1	CASSLTGGGEKLFF	TGCGCCAGCAGCTTGACAGGGGGCGGTGAAAAACTGTTTTTT
TRBD2	TRBJ2-5	-	TRBV11-3	CASSFSGLAGEETQYF	TGTGCCAGCAGCTTCTCGGGACTAGCGGGGGAAGAGACCCAGTACTTC
TRBD1	TRBJ2-7	few	TRBV7-6	CASSRSPQGAREQYF	TGTGCCAGCAGCCGTAGCCCACAGGGGGCGCGGGAGCAGTACTTC
TRBD2	TRBJ2-1	-	TRBV5-4	CASSLALAGYNEQFF	TGTGCCAGCAGCTTGGCGCTAGCGGGGTACAATGAGCAGTTCTTC
TRBD1	TRBJ2-2	-	TRBV7-6	CASSLEQGKNTGELFF	TGTGCCAGCAGCTTAGAACAGGGGAAGAACACCGGGGAGCTGTTTTTT
-	TRBJ2-2	once	TRBV18	CASSPQAGRTGELFF	TGTGCCAGCTCACCCCAGGCCGGGCGGACCGGGGAGCTGTTTTTT
-	TRBJ2-1	once	TRBV7-8	CASSLARTGRRGGEPKFF	TGTGCCAGCAGCTTAGCGAGAACGGGAAGGCGCGGTGGAGAGCCAAAGTTCTTC